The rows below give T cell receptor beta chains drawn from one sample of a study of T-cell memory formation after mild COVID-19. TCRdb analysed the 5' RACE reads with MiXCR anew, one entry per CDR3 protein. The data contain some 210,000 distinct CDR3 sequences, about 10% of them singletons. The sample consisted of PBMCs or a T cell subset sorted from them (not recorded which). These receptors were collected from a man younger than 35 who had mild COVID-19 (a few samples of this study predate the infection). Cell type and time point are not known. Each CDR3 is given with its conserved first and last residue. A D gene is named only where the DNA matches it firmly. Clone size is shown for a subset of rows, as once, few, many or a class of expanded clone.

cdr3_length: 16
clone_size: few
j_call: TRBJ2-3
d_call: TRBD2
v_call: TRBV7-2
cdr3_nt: TGTGCCAGCAGCTTACCGCCGACTAGCCTAATCCCCCCGCAGTATTTT
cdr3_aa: CASSLPPTSLIPPQYF

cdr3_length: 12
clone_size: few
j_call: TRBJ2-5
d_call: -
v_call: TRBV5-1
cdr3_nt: TGCGCCAGCAGCTTGGAGTCGCGGACCCAGTACTTC
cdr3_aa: CASSLESRTQYF

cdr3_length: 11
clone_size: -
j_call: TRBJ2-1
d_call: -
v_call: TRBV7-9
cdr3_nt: TGTGCCAGCAGCGGTTACAATGAGCAGTTCTTC
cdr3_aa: CASSGYNEQFF

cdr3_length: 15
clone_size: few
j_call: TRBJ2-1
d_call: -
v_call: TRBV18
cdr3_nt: TGTGCCAGCTCACCACCGACGTACCCCTACAATGAGCAGTTCTTC
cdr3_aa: CASSPPTYPYNEQFF

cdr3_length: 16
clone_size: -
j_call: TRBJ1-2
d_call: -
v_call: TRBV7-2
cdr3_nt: TGTGCCAGCAGCGCCCGGGCCCGAGGGGTTAGCTATGGCTACACCTTC
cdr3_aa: CASSARARGVSYGYTF

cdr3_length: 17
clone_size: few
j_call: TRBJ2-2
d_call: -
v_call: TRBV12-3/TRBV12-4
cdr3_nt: TGTGCCAGCAGTTGGGGGCCAGGAAGCGGTAACACCGGGGAGCTGTTTTTT
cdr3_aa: CASSWGPGSGNTGELFF

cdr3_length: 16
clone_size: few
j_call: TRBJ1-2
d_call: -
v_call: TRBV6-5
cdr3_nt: TGTGCCAGCAGTTACGGGACTCCTAGAGGAGGGAATGGCTACACCTTC
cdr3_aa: CASSYGTPRGGNGYTF

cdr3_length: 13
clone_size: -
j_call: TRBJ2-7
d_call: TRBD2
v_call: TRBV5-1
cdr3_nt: TGCGCCAGCAGCTTCGGAACTAGCGGTGAGCAGTACTTC
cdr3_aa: CASSFGTSGEQYF

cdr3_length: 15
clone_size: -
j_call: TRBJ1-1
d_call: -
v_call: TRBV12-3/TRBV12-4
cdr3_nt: TGTGCCAGCAGATTAGGAGAACGGGAATTCACTGAAGCTTTCTTT
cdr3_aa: CASRLGEREFTEAFF

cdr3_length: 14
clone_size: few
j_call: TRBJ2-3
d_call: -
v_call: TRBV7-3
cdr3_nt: TGTGCCAGCAGCCCCTCGGCCCGCATAAATACGCAGTATTTT
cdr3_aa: CASSPSARINTQYF

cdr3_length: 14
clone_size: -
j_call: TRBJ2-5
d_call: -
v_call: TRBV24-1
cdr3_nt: TGTGCCACCAGTGATAGGAGCAGGGTTGGGACCCAGTACTTC
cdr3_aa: CATSDRSRVGTQYF

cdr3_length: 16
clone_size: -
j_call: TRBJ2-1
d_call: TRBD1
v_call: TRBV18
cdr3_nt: TGTGCCAGCTCACCACAGGGACAGGCCTCCTACAATGAGCAGTTCTTC
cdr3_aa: CASSPQGQASYNEQFF

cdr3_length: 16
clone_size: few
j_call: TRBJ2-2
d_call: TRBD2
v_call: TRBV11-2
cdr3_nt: TGTGCCAGCAGCTTAGCTGCTAGCGGGGTATCCGGGGAGCTGTTTTTT
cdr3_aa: CASSLAASGVSGELFF

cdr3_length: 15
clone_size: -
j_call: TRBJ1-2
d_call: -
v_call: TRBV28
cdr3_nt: TGTGCCAGCAGTTTACCCACCGGGGGTATCGGTGGCTACACCTTC
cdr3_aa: CASSLPTGGIGGYTF

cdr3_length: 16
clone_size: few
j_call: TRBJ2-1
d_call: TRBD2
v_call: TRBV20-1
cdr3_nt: TGCAGTGGCGGGGGGGGACAAATCGGAAGGTACAATGAGCAGTTCTTC
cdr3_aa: CSGGGGQIGRYNEQFF

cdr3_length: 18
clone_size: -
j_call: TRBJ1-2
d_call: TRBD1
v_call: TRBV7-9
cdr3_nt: TGTGCCAGCAGCCCGAACCGGGACAGGGGGCGCGCGCGCTATGGCTACACCTTC
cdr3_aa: CASSPNRDRGRARYGYTF

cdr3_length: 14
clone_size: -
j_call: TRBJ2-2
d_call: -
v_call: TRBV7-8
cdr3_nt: TGTGCCAGCAGCGCAGTCGCGGACACCGGGGAGCTGTTTTTT
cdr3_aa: CASSAVADTGELFF

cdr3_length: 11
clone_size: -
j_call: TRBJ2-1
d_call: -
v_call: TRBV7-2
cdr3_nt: TGTGCCAGCAGCTTGCATGATGAGCAGTTCTTC
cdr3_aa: CASSLHDEQFF

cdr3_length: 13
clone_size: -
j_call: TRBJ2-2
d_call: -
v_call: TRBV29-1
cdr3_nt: TGCAGCGTCTACCATCCCGACACCGGGGAGCTGTTTTTT
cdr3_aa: CSVYHPDTGELFF

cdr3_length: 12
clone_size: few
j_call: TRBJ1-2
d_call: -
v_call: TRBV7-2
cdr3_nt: TGTGCCAGCAGCTTCAACGACTATGGCTACACCTTC
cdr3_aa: CASSFNDYGYTF

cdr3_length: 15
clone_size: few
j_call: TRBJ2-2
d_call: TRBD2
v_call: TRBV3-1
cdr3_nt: TGTGCCAGCAGCCGACTAGCGGGGGGCGCCGGGGAGCTGTTTTTT
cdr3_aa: CASSRLAGGAGELFF

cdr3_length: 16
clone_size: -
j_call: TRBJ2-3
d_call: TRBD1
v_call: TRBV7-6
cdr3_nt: TGTGCCAGCAGCGCGCGACCGGGACAGGGGCCAGATACGCAGTATTTT
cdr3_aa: CASSARPGQGPDTQYF

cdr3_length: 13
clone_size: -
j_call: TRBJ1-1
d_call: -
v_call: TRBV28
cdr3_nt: TGTGCCAGCAGCCTCCCAGCGAACACTGAAGCTTTCTTT
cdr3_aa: CASSLPANTEAFF

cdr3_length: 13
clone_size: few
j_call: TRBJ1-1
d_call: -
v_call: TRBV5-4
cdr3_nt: TGTGCCAGCCAGAGAGGGACAAACACTGAAGCTTTCTTT
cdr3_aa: CASQRGTNTEAFF

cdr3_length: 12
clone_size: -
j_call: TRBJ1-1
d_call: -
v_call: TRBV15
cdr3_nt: TGTGCCACCACCGACTTGAACACTGAAGCTTTCTTT
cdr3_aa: CATTDLNTEAFF

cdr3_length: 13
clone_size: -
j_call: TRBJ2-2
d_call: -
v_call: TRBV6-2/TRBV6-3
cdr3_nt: TGTGCCAGCAGTTCACAGTTAACCGGGGAGCTGTTTTTT
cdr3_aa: CASSSQLTGELFF

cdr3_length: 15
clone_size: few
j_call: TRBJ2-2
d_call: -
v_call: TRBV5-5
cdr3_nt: TGTGCCAGCAGCTCTTCCGAATCGAACACCGGGGAGCTGTTTTTT
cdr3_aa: CASSSSESNTGELFF

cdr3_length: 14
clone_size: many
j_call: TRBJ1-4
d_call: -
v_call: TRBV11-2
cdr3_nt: TGTGCCAGCAGCTTGGCAGGGACTTGGGAAAAACTGTTTTTT
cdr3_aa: CASSLAGTWEKLFF

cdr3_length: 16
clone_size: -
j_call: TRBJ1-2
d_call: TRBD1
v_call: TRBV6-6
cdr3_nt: TGTGCCAGCAGACCGCCGGGACAGGGCCTTAACTATGGCTACACCTTC
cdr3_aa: CASRPPGQGLNYGYTF

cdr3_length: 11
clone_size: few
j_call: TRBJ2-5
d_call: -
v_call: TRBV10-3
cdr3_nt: TGTGCCGTGGGAGCTAAGGAGACCCAGTACTTC
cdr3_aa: CAVGAKETQYF

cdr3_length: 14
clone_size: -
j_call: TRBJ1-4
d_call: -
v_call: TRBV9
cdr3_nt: TGTGCCAGCAGCGTAGAAGGGAGTGATGAAAAACTGTTTTTT
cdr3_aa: CASSVEGSDEKLFF

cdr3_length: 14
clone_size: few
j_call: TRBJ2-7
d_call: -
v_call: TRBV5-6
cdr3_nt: TGTGCCAGCAGCGACCACGGAACCGAACAGCTGCAGTACTTC
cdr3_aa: CASSDHGTEQLQYF

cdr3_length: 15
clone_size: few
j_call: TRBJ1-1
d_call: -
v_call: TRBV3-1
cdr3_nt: TGTGCCAGCAGCCAAGGAGTTTTCGGGAACACTGAAGCTTTCTTT
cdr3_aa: CASSQGVFGNTEAFF

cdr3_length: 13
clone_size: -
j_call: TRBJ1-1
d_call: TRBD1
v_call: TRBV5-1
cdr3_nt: TGCGCCAGCGGACAGGGGCTGAGCACTGAAGCTTTCTTT
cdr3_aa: CASGQGLSTEAFF

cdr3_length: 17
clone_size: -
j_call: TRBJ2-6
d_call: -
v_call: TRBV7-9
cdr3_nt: TGTGCCAGCAGCTTAGACATTGGCCCAACTGGGGCCAACGTCCTGACTTTC
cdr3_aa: CASSLDIGPTGANVLTF

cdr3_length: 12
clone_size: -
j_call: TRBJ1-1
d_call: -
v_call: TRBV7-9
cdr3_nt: TGTGCCAGCAGCAGGGGTCGACCTGAAGCTTTCTTT
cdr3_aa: CASSRGRPEAFF

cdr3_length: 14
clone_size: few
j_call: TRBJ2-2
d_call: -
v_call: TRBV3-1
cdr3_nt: TGTGCCAGCAGCCAAGGCGTTCACACCGGGGAGCTGTTTTTT
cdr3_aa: CASSQGVHTGELFF

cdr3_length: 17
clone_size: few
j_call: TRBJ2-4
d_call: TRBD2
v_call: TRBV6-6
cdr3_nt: TGTGCCAGCAGTTACGGGCCTAGCGGGGGGGGCAAAAACATTCAGTACTTC
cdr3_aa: CASSYGPSGGGKNIQYF

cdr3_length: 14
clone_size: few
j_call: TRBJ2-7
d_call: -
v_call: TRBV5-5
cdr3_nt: TGTGCCAGCAGCCGGGATTCCTTCTCCTACGAGCAGTACTTC
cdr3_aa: CASSRDSFSYEQYF

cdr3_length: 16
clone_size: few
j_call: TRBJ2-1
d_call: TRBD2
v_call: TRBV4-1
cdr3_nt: TGCGCCAGCAGCCACAGACTAGCGGGGGGACACAATGAGCAGTTCTTC
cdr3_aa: CASSHRLAGGHNEQFF

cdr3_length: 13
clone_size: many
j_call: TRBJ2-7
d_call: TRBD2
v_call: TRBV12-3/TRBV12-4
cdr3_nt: TGTGCCAGCATGGGGGACTATCTCTACGAGCAGTACTTC
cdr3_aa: CASMGDYLYEQYF

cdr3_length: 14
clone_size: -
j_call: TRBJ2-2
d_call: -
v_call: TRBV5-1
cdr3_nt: TGCGCCAGCCTTGAAGGGGTGGGCACCGGGGAGCTGTTTTTT
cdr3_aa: CASLEGVGTGELFF

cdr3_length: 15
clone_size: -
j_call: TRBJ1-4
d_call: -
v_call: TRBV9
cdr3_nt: TGTGCCAGCAGCCAGGGTATTAGGGGGGGCGAAAAACTGTTTTTT
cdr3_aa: CASSQGIRGGEKLFF

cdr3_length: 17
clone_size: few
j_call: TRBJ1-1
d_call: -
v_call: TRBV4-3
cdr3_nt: TGCGCCAGCAGCCAAGGACAACGAGGCAGGGAAAACACTGAAGCTTTCTTT
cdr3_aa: CASSQGQRGRENTEAFF

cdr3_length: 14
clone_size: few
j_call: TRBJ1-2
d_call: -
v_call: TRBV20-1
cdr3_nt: TGCAGTGCTAGAGATAGTGGCAGGGACTATGGCTACACCTTC
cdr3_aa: CSARDSGRDYGYTF

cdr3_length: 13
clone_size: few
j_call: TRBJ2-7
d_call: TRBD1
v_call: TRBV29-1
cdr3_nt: TGCAGCTACGGGACAGGGGAGGCCTACGAGCAGTACTTC
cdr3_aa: CSYGTGEAYEQYF

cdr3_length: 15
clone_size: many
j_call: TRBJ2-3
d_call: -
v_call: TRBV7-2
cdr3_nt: TGTGCCAGCAGCTTAGTGAGTCCTCCCGTAGATACGCAGTATTTT
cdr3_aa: CASSLVSPPVDTQYF

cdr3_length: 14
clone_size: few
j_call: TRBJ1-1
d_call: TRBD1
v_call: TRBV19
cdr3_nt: TGTGCCAGTAGTTACAGGGGACCGAACACTGAAGCTTTCTTT
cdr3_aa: CASSYRGPNTEAFF

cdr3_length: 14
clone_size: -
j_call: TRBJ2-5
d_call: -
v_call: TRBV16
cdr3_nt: TGTGCCAGCAGCCAATCAGGAGGGTCCGGGACCCAGTACTTC
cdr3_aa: CASSQSGGSGTQYF

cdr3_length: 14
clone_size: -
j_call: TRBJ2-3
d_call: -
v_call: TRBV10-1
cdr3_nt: TGCGCCAGCAGTGAGGGGGGCTCGGGTGATACGCAGTATTTT
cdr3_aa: CASSEGGSGDTQYF